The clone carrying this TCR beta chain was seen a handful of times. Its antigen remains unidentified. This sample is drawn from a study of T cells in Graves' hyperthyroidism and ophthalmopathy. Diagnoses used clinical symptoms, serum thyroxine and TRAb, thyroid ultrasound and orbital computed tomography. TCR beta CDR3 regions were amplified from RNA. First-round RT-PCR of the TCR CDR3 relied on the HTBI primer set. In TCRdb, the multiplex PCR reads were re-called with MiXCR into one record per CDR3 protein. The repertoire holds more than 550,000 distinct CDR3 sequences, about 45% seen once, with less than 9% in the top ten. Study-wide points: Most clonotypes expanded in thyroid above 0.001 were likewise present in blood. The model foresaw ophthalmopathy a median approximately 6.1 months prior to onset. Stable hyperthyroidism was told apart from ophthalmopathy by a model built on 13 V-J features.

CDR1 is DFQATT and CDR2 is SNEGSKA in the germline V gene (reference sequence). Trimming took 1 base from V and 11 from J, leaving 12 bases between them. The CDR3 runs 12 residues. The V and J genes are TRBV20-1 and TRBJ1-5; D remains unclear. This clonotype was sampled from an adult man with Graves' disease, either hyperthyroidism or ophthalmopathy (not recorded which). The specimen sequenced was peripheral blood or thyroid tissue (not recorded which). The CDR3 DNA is TGCAGTGCTAGAGTCGAAGCAGAGACCCAGCATTTT. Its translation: CSARVEAETQHF.